The rows below give T cell receptor beta chains drawn from one sample of a study of blood T cell repertoires in COVID-19. Generated by immunoSEQ multiplex PCR, the TCRdb table keeps only in-frame clones and is missing some. The profile shows roughly 380,000 clones, approximately 89% of them singletons. Material: peripheral blood. These receptors originate from a woman aged 60 to 75 with COVID-19, enrolled during active disease. Both conserved end residues are part of each CDR3. A D gene is named only where the DNA matches it firmly. The size of a clone is reported for some rows only, either as once, few or many, or as a class for expanded clones.

j_call v_call d_call clone_size cdr3_nt cdr3_aa
TRBJ1-2 TRBV18 . . TGTGCCAGTTCCGCGGGGGACATGCCTATATATGGCTACACCTTC CASSAGDMPIYGYTF
TRBJ1-6 TRBV6-5 . . TGTGCCAGCAGTTACGGGGGGGGGAATTCACCCCTCCACTTT CASSYGGGNSPLHF
TRBJ2-1 TRBV5-4 TRBD2 . TGTGCCAGCAGCCCACGGACTAGCGGGGGGCTTTACAATGAGCAGTTCTTC CASSPRTSGGLYNEQFF
TRBJ1-1 TRBV18 . . TGTGCCAGCTCACCCAGGTCAGATCTACGGAACACTGAAGCTTTCTTT CASSPRSDLRNTEAFF
TRBJ1-2 TRBV16 . once TGTGCCAGCAGCCACTCCAGGGGCAACTATGGCTACACCTTC CASSHSRGNYGYTF
TRBJ2-7 TRBV9 . . TGTGCCAGCAGCGTAGGGGCAGGGCCAGGCTACGAGCAGTACTTC CASSVGAGPGYEQYF
TRBJ2-1 TRBV6-1 TRBD2 . TGTGCCAGCAGTGAATTCGGCCTAGCGGGTTACAATGAGCAGTTCTTC CASSEFGLAGYNEQFF
TRBJ1-5 TRBV7-9 . . TGTGCCAGCAGCTTTTCCGGGCAGGGGTACGATCAGCCCCAGCATTTT CASSFSGQGYDQPQHF
TRBJ1-5 TRBV9 . . TGTGCCAGCAGCGTCAGGGAAGATCAGCCCCAGCATTTT CASSVREDQPQHF
TRBJ2-4 TRBV19 TRBD2 . TGTGCCAGTAGTAAGGGACGGGGGGACATTCAGTACTTC CASSKGRGDIQYF